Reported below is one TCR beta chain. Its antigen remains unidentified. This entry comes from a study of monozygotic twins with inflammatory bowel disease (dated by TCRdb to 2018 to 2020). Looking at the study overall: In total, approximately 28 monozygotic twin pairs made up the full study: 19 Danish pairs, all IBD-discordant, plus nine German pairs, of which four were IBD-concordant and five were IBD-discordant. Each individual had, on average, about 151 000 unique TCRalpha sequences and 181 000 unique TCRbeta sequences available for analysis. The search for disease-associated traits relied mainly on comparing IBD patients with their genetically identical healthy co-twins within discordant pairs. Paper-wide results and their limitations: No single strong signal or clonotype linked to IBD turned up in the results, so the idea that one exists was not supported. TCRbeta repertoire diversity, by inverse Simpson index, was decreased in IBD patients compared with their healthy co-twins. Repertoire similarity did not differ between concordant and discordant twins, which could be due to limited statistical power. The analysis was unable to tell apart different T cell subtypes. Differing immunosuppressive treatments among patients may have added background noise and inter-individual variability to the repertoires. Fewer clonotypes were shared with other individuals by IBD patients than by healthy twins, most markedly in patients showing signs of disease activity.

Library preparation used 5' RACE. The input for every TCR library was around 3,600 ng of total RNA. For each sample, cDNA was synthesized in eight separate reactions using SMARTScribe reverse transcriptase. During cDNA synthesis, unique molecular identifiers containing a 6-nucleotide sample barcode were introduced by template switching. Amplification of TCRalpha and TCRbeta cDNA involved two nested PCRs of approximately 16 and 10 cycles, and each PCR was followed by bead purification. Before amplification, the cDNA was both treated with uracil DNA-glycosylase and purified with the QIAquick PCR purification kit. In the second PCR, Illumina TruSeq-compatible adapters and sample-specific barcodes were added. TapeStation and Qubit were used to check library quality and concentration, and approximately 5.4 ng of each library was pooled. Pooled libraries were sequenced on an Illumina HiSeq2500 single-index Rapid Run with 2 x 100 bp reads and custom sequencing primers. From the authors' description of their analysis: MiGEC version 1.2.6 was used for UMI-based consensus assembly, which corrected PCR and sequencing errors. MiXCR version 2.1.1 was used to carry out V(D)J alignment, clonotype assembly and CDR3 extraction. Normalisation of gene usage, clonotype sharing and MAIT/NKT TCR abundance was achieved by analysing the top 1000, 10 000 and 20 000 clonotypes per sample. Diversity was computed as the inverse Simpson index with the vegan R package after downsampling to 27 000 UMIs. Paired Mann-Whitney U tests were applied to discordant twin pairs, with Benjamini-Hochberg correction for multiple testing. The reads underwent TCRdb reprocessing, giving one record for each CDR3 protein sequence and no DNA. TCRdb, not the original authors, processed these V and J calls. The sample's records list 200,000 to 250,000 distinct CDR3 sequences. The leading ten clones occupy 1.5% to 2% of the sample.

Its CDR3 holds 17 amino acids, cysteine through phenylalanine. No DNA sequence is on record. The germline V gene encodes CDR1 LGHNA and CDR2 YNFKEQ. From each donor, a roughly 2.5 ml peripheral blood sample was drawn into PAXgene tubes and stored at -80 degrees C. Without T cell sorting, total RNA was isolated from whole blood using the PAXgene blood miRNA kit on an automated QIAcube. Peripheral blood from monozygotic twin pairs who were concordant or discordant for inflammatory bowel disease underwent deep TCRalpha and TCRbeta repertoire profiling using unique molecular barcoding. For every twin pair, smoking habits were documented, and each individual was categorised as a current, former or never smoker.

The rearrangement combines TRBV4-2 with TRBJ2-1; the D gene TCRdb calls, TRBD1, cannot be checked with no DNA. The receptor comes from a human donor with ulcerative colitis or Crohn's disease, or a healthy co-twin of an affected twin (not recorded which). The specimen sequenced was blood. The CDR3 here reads CASSQEWGQIAYNEQFF.